The clone carrying this TCR beta chain was seen ten or more times. Its antigen is unknown. Quantitative 5'-RACE with molecular barcodes was used to make the TCR beta libraries. TCRdb called the 5' RACE reads again in MiXCR, with one record for every CDR3 protein. The table has some 95,000 distinct CDR3 sequences, around 10% seen once. This sample is part of a study of CD8 T cells in ankylosing spondylitis. Germline V CDR1 and CDR2: DFQATT, SNEGSKA (reference sequence). The CDR3 extends over 18 amino acids. The J segment lost 4 bases and the V segment lost 3 bases, leaving 12 bases of the junction unmatched. Notes on the study in general: Disease-linked clones displayed a CD8+ phenotype and appeared relatively rarely in peripheral blood.

The source is a male donor with ankylosing spondylitis or in good health (not recorded which). Sequencing was done on a sample of blood, either unsorted or a sorted T cell fraction (not recorded which). The chain couples TRBV20-1 to TRBJ2-3; 14 nucleotides align to TRBD2. DNA of the CDR3: TGCAGTGCTAGTCTCGGGACTAGCGGGGGTGTAGGGGCAGATACGCAGTATTTT. Translating gives CSASLGTSGGVGADTQYF.